Each of the 28 T cell receptor beta chains below was sequenced from the same sample in a study of blood T cell repertoires in COVID-19. Method: immunoSEQ multiplex PCR; TCRdb's copy keeps in-frame clones and lacks some. The profile shows some 330,000 clones, more than 85% of them singletons. Sequences were obtained from PBMCs or T cells enriched from blood (not recorded which). These receptors originate from a woman aged 25 to 39 who had recovered from COVID-19.

The chain couples TRBV28 to TRBJ2-1, with 16 bases lining up with TRBD2. The CDR3 has 17 residues. The germline gives CDR1 MDHEN, CDR2 SYDVKM. V shed 5 bases, J shed 2 bases, and the junction held 3 bases outside the gene matches. CDR3 nucleotide sequence: TGTGCCAGCAGTCCCGGGACTAGCGGGAGGGCCTACAATGAGCAGTTCTTC. It yields the protein CASSPGTSGRAYNEQFF.

The CDR3 sequence: CSVGGLHYSDTQYF. The DNA for the CDR3 is TGCAGCGTGGGGGGTCTCCATTATTCGGATACGCAGTATTTT. This chain uses TRBV29-1 with TRBJ2-3; D is possibly TRBD2 (6 bases). Per germline, CDR1 SQVTM and CDR2 ANQGSEA. This CDR3 spans 14 amino acids. V was shortened by 6 bases and J by 6 bases, with 19 bases between the two germline ends.

This chain links TRBV9 with TRBJ2-1, with 9 nucleotides matching TRBD2. The CDR3 runs 14 residues. V lost 4 bases to trimming and J lost 5 bases; unmatched junction nucleotides: 4. Looked up from germline, CDR1 is SGDLS and CDR2 is YYNGEE. CDR3 amino acids: CASSKAGGHNEQFF. CDR3 DNA sequence: TGTGCCAGCAGCAAAGCGGGAGGTCACAATGAGCAGTTCTTC. The full variable domain, in which reference TRBV9 and TRBJ2-1 provide the parts outside the CDR3, is DSGVTQTPKHLITATGQRVTLRCSPRSGDLSVYWYQQSLDQGLQFLIQYYNGEERAKGNILERFSAQQFPDLHSELNLSSLELGDSALYFCASSKAGGHNEQFFGPGTRLTVL.

The chain recombines TRBV28 with TRBJ1-1; D gene ambiguous. CDR1 and CDR2 from the germline V gene are MDHEN and SYDVKM. The V and J ends lost 8 bases and 1 base respectively, with 11 bases between them. The CDR3 spans 13 residues. CDR3 nucleotide sequence: TGTGCCAGCGCGGGAGAAAAGAACACTGAAGCTTTCTTT. Translating it yields CASAGEKNTEAFF.

CDR3 coding DNA: TGTGCCAGCAGCCCGCACTCGGACAGGGCCGGAAACACCATATATTTT. Translating it yields CASSPHSDRAGNTIYF. The rearrangement joins TRBV7-9 to TRBJ1-3; 8 bases fit TRBD1. The trim removed 5 bases at V and 4 bases at J, leaving 10 bases unmatched. Germline CDR1 is SEHNR and CDR2 is FQNEAQ (reference sequence). There are 16 residues in the CDR3.

This sequence joins TRBV7-2 and TRBJ2-3; 11 nucleotides line up with TRBD2. This CDR3 has 16 amino acids. J lost 7 bases, V lost 2 bases, and 8 bases had no gene match. Germline-derived CDR1 and CDR2 are SGHTA and FQGNSA. CDR3 DNA: TGTGCCAGCAGCTTATTTCCGGGACTAGCGGAAAATACGCAGTATTTT. Residues: CASSLFPGLAENTQYF.

The sample holds a few counts of this clone. The sample contains more than one DNA sequence encoding this CDR3. V usage is TRBV12-3 or TRBV12-4 and J usage is TRBJ2-7; D ambiguous. This CDR3 has 13 residues. Trimming removed 1 base at V and 0 bases at J, with 4 bases between. CDR3: CASSLGSSYEQYF. The CDR3 bases are TGTGCCAGCAGTTTAGGGAGCTCCTACGAGCAGTACTTC.

The genes are TRBV5-8 and TRBJ1-4; TRBD1 agrees at 9 bases. CDR3 size: 14 residues. J was trimmed by 7 bases and V by 4 bases; bases with no gene match: 5. Germline V gene lookup returns CDR1 SGHTS and CDR2 YDEGEE. The CDR3 DNA reads as TGTGCCAGCAGCCCCCGGGGACAGGGTGAAAAACTGTTTTTT. It is translated as CASSPRGQGEKLFF.

The V gene is TRBV7-8, the J gene TRBJ1-2, with D possibly TRBD1 on 5 matching bases. V lost 3 bases, J lost 2 bases, and 13 bases lay in between. The CDR3 runs 15 residues. Germline V lookup: CDR1 SGHVS, CDR2 FQNEAQ. CDR3 DNA sequence: TGTGCCAGCAGCTTGGGGCCGACAGCGAACTATGGCTACACCTTC. This codes for CASSLGPTANYGYTF. The full variable domain, completed using reference TRBV7-8 and TRBJ1-2, is GAGVSQSPRYKVAKRGQDVALRCDPISGHVSLFWYQQALGQGPEFLTYFQNEAQLDKSGLPSDRFFAERPEGSVSTLKIQRTQQEDSAVYLCASSLGPTANYGYTFGSGTRLTVV.

V usage is TRBV5-5 and J usage is TRBJ1-1; D gene unclear. Deletions cut 6 bases from V and 7 bases from J, with 10 bases between. CDR1 is SGHKS and CDR2 is YYEKEE in the germline V gene (reference sequence). This CDR3 is built from 11 residues. The CDR3, as DNA: TGTGCCAGCACCCAAAACTATGAAGCTTTCTTT. Its protein product is CASTQNYEAFF.

This chain links TRBV6-5 with TRBJ1-1, with D perhaps matching TRBD1 (6 bases). Germline loops: CDR1 MNHEY, CDR2 SVGAGI. The length of the CDR3 is 13 residues. Trimming took off 4 bases at V and 4 bases at J, with 10 bases between the two ends. The CDR3 loop reads CASSLAGVTEAFF. CDR3 nucleotides: TGTGCCAGCAGTTTAGCAGGGGTCACTGAAGCTTTCTTT.

The chain's CDR3 is CASTGLAAFTDTQYF. CDR3 bases: TGCGCCAGCACGGGACTAGCGGCATTCACAGATACGCAGTATTTT. The chain has TRBV4-1 and TRBJ2-3; 11 bases align to TRBD2. CDR1 is MGHRA, CDR2 YSYEKL, per germline. V dropped 7 bases and J dropped 2; count of bases not matched to a gene: 5. This CDR3 is built from 15 residues.

The chain uses TRBV21-1 and TRBJ2-1; TRBD1, the table's D call, was not compared with the DNA. TRBV21-1 is flagged as a pseudogene. The CDR3 runs to 18 residues. CDR3 in amino acids: CASSNPDREGGPYNEQFF. The CDR3 DNA sequence: TGTGCCAGCAGCAACCCCGACAGGGAAGGGGGCCCCTACAATGAGCAGTTCTTC.

The rearrangement joins TRBV9 to TRBJ1-1, with D possibly TRBD1 on 6 matching bases. Germline CDR1 and CDR2: SGDLS and YYNGEE. V lost 3 bases to trimming and J lost 2 bases, with 8 bases between them. This CDR3 region has 13 residues. CDR3 coding DNA: TGTGCCAGCAGCGCGACAGGAAACACTGAAGCTTTCTTT. Protein: CASSATGNTEAFF.

The V and J genes are TRBV10-1 and TRBJ1-2, with D unclear. This CDR3 comprises 13 residues. From germline, CDR1 is WNHNN and CDR2 SYGVQD (reference sequence). Trimming left V 8 bases short and J 2 bases short, with 12 bases between. The CDR3, as DNA: TGCGCCAGCTTTTGGCGGTTAAACTATGGCTACACCTTC. This sequence encodes CASFWRLNYGYTF.

Details on this clone: This sample includes further DNA sequences coding for the same CDR3. The genes are TRBV5-4 and TRBJ1-2; 7 bases are shared with TRBD1. V was pared by 4 bases and J by 2 bases, with 2 bases of the junction left unmatched. Germline loops: CDR1 SGHNT, CDR2 YYREEE (reference sequence). The CDR3 runs 13 residues. CDR3 nucleotide sequence: TGTGCCAGCAGCCTGGGACAGAACTATGGCTACACCTTC. Protein product: CASSLGQNYGYTF.

The gene calls are TRBV18 and TRBJ1-1, with 9 nucleotides matching TRBD1. The CDR3 spans 13 residues. Germline-derived CDR1 and CDR2 are KGHSH and LQKENI. Trimming at V came to 4 bases and at J to 7 bases, leaving 4 bases not matched to a gene. The CDR3 region is CASSLGTGNEAFF. Written as DNA, the CDR3 is TGTGCCAGCTCACTAGGGACAGGGAATGAAGCTTTCTTT. The full variable domain, completed using reference TRBV18 and TRBJ1-1, is NAGVMQNPRHLVRRRGQEARLRCSPMKGHSHVYWYRQLPEEGLKFMVYLQKENIIDESGMPKERFSAEFPKEGPSILRIQQVVRGDSAAYFCASSLGTGNEAFFGQGTRLTVV.

This clone came up once. The chain couples TRBV18 to TRBJ2-7; the match to TRBD1 covers 7 bases. The V segment lost 2 bases and the J segment 6 bases; nucleotides outside the gene matches: 10. Germline CDR1 reads KGHSH; CDR2 reads LQKENI. The CDR3 is 15 amino acids. The CDR3 bases are TGTGCCAGCTCACCAAGTCCCGGGACAGCGACCGAGCAGTACTTC. It codes for CASSPSPGTATEQYF.

The chain couples TRBV13 to TRBJ2-3, with TRBD2 identical over 13 bases. Germline CDR1 is PRHDT and CDR2 is FYEKMQ (reference sequence). The V and J ends lost 4 bases and 2 bases, in that order; junction bases with no gene match: 3. The CDR3 has 16 residues. The CDR3 sequence: CASSSGTSGVTDTQYF. CDR3 nucleotide sequence: TGTGCCAGCAGCTCAGGGACTAGCGGGGTCACAGATACGCAGTATTTT.

The chain carries TRBV5-6 and TRBJ1-3; 7 bases line up with TRBD1. Per germline, CDR1 SGHDT and CDR2 YYEEEE. CDR3 length: 15 amino acids. J lost 3 bases, V lost 4 bases, and 7 bases had no gene match. CDR3 sequence reads: CASSQMTGFGNTIYF. The CDR3 nucleotides read TGTGCCAGCAGCCAGATGACAGGGTTTGGAAACACCATATATTTT. The full variable domain, in which reference TRBV5-6 and TRBJ1-3 provide the parts outside the CDR3, is DAGVTQSPTHLIKTRGQQVTLRCSPKSGHDTVSWYQQALGQGPQFIFQYYEEEERQRGNFPDRFSGHQFPNYSSELNVNALLLGDSALYLCASSQMTGFGNTIYFGEGSWLTVV.

This chain connects TRBV14 to TRBJ2-3; 7 bases align to TRBD1. The germline V gene has CDR1 SGHDN and CDR2 FVKESK. This CDR3 comprises 15 residues. V trimming: 2 bases; J trimming: 1 base; junction bases outside the gene matches: 3. The CDR3 DNA is TGTGCCAGCAGCCAATACAGGGGCGGCACAGATACGCAGTATTTT. Its protein product is CASSQYRGGTDTQYF. Full variable domain (outside the CDR3, taken from reference TRBV14 and TRBJ2-3): EAGVTQFPSHSVIEKGQTVTLRCDPISGHDNLYWYRRVMGKEIKFLLHFVKESKQDESGMPNNRFLAERTGGTYSTLKVQPAELEDSGVYFCASSQYRGGTDTQYFGPGTRLTVL.

This chain links TRBV27 with TRBJ2-2, with 9 nucleotides matching TRBD1. The junction had 5 bases not matched to a gene; V was cut back by 7 bases and J by 5 bases. In germline, CDR1 is MNHEY, CDR2 SMNVEV (reference sequence). The length of the CDR3 is 14 residues. In nucleotides, the CDR3 is TGTGCCAGCAATGGACAGGGGAGGACCGGGGAGCTGTTTTTT. Amino acid sequence: CASNGQGRTGELFF.

The rearrangement uses TRBV2 and TRBJ1-5, with 8 bases fitting TRBD1. The CDR3 length is 14 residues. V lost 6 bases and J lost 8; bases outside the gene matches: 9. CDR1 is SNHLY and CDR2 is FYNNEI in the germline V gene. CDR3 protein: CASSPRQGTEPQHF. DNA for the CDR3: TGTGCCAGCAGCCCAAGACAGGGGACGGAGCCCCAGCATTTT.

In its sample, this clone was seen a few times. The J gene is TRBJ2-7, the V gene TRBV3-1 (or the pseudogene TRBV3-2), with 8 bases fitting TRBD1. Germline V lookup: CDR1 LGHDT, CDR2 YNNKEL (reference sequence). The V and J ends lost 1 base and 3 bases, in that order; junction bases with no gene match: 2. The CDR3 sequence is 14 residues long. CDR3 DNA sequence: TGTGCCAGCAGCCAAGCAGGGGGCCGCTACGAGCAGTACTTC. It yields the protein CASSQAGGRYEQYF.

This chain uses TRBV4-1 with TRBJ1-3, with 8 bases lining up with TRBD1. The V gene's germline CDR1 is MGHRA and CDR2 YSYEKL. V lost 0 bases and J lost 3; bases outside the gene matches: 4. The CDR3 has 16 amino acids. As DNA, the CDR3 is TGCGCCAGCAGCCAAGAGTGGACAGGGCTTGGAAACACCATATATTTT. Amino acids: CASSQEWTGLGNTIYF.

The chain couples TRBV21-1 to TRBJ2-7; TRBD2 reflects the table's D call only, with no check against the DNA. TRBV21-1 constitutes a pseudogene. The CDR3 consists of 16 residues. DNA for the CDR3: TGTGCCAGCAGAACCCACGGGCCACCAACTCGGAGGGAGCAGTACTTC. Protein sequence: CASRTHGPPTRREQYF.

This rearrangement joins TRBV6-5 to TRBJ2-2, with TRBD1 matching over 7 bases. CDR1 MNHEY and CDR2 SVGAGI come from the germline V gene. The CDR3 is made up of 14 amino acids. J lost 2 bases, V lost 7 bases, and 4 bases had no gene match. DNA of the CDR3: TGTGCCAGCAAACAGGGGCGCAACACCGGGGAGCTGTTTTTT. Translated, it gives CASKQGRNTGELFF.

Only one count was recorded for this clone. The genes are TRBV28 and TRBJ2-3, with TRBD2 matching 8 bases. Unmatched junction bases numbered 4, after V lost 8 bases and J lost 6 bases. Germline V CDR1 and CDR2: MDHEN, SYDVKM. CDR3 length: 12 residues. This CDR3 is CASHSGSDTQYF. CDR3 bases: TGTGCCAGCCACAGCGGGAGTGATACGCAGTATTTT.